This TCR beta chain derives from a study of regulatory T cells in long-lasting Graves disease listed by TCRdb under 2021. With regard to the full study: Antithyroid drugs had been taken for less than 3 months by newly diagnosed Graves' disease patients. This study used TCR sequencing and RNA sequencing of peripheral blood to compare persistent Graves' disease patients against newly diagnosed Graves' disease patients. A total of about 33 samples underwent TCR sequencing, from about 13 patients with persistent Graves' disease and roughly 20 patients with newly diagnosed Graves' disease. The study took place in China and was registered as a clinical trial. On the study overall, not on this receptor specifically: Persistent Graves' disease patients showed lower TCR Shannon entropy and fewer highly expanded clones than newly diagnosed patients, suggesting clonal expansion. The small sample size was acknowledged by the authors as a limitation that may reduce accuracy. Preferential use of TRBV28, TRBJ1-2 and TRBJ2-5 was observed in persistent disease, whereas TRBV20-1 and TRBJ2-1 were favored in newly diagnosed disease. A larger number of public clonotypes was shared among persistent patients (around 2,500) than among newly diagnosed patients (more than 850). The study examined only peripheral blood because the primary lesion, thyroid tissue, could not be accessed. Sequencing and analysis were limited to the TCR beta chain.

Trimming takes 3 bases from V and 0 bases from J, and the germline ends sit 14 bases apart. As encoded in the germline V gene, CDR1 is KGHSH while CDR2 is LQKENI. The CDR3 holds 16 amino acids from the cysteine to the phenylalanine. Just the 48-base CDR3 DNA is kept, in frame starting at base 1. The method was multiplex PCR. Sequenced on an Illumina HiSeq 4000. CDR3 regions were amplified by Arm-PCR with iRepertoire HTBI primers to construct TCR beta libraries. Before sequencing, the PCR products underwent gel purification. On the authors' methods: Gene usage analysis of CDR3 amino acid clonotypes used the roughly 60 TRBV and fewer than 15 TRBJ segments found across samples. COPE and FqMerger were used to merge the filtered high-quality paired reads into contigs. Contigs were aligned with BLAST to IMGT TRBV, TRBD and TRBJ reference genes, and CDR3 was defined per IMGT. Any clonotype with a frequency above 0.1% was counted as a highly expanded clone. Shannon entropy served as the measure of repertoire diversity, while the Gini coefficient captured V-J evenness. Public clonotypes were defined as clonotypes shared by more than one individual. TCRdb handled the public reads itself, with Q25 trimming in fastp and clone calling in MiXCR, and kept productive beta chains. Every CDR3 protein is listed once, alongside the most common genes and DNA of its rows. The V and J calls here are based on TCRdb, not the publication. This sample gives 370,000 or so distinct CDR3 sequences in total; 15% to 20% of them show up just once. The ten largest make up 20% to 25% of the sample.

The sample's time point label, in plain terms: newly diagnosed GD, antithyroid drugs for less than 3 months. For both TCR sequencing and RNA sequencing, RNA was extracted from PBMCs in TRIzol. The diagnosis of Graves' disease followed American Thyroid Association guidelines. Patients were recruited from an endocrinology department in Xi'an, China. Each patient gave 7 to 9.5 milliliters of peripheral blood, collected in an EDTA anticoagulant tube. Ficoll Paque Plus density gradient separation was used to isolate PBMCs, and no further T cell sorting was done. An Agilent 2100 Bioanalyzer and agarose gel were used to check RNA quality, while a NanoDrop 2000 measured RNA concentration. This clonotype occurred many times. Its specific antigen is unknown. Base qualities were left out, and no much larger clone turns up one base away. These data also featured in a second study, about T cells in Graves' hyperthyroidism and ophthalmopathy. The second investigation adds: Stable Graves' hyperthyroidism was defined as the absence of progression to ophthalmopathy over 18 months of follow-up. Hyperthyroidism patients were aged 18 to 65 years and newly diagnosed, with disease duration of less than 2 months. Exclusion was applied to patients with uncontrolled infections, other autoimmune diseases, pregnancy or lactation. Diagnoses were established on the basis of clinical symptoms, serum thyroxine and TRAb, thyroid ultrasound, and orbital computed tomography. A first-round RT-PCR of the TCR CDR3 used the HTBI primer set with the Qiagen OneStep RT-PCR kit. Most expanded thyroid clonotypes (frequency above 0.001) were also found in blood, which suggests that blood repertoires may mirror thyroid immune responses. A 13 V-J signature model separated ophthalmopathy from stable hyperthyroidism, with just over 85% sensitivity and about 81% specificity in cross-validation and 80%/75% in testing. During validation, the model predicted progression to ophthalmopathy a median of around 7 months ahead of onset, with around 71% sensitivity and about 75% specificity. TCR V-J signatures able to tell the groups apart were searched for in a discovery cohort of 90 to 100 patients, of whom 43 had Graves' ophthalmopathy and more than 55 had stable Graves' hyperthyroidism. Whether ophthalmopathy could be predicted prospectively was tested in an independent validation cohort made up of 18 to 20 hyperthyroidism patients plus 17 patients who later progressed to ophthalmopathy. The 75 to 100 discovery patients were divided at random into training and test sets in a 7:3 ratio. In over five Graves' hyperthyroidism patients, the study also compared T-cell repertoires from thyroid tissue with T-cell repertoires from blood. Following sampling, methimazole starting at 30 mg daily was given to hyperthyroidism patients, and high-dose intravenous methylprednisolone was given to ophthalmopathy patients. A second multiplex PCR round built the libraries, followed by size selection and purification. Paired-end sequencing of the libraries was performed with 100 bp reads on an Illumina HiSeq2000. Raw data were processed with SOAPnuke, discarding reads with adapters, uncalled bases, mean Phred below 15, or no exact constant-primer or identifier match. High-quality paired reads were merged using COPE v1.2.5, and each unique nucleotide sequence was defined as a clonotype. MiTCR v1.1 was used to align the clonotypes against IMGT TRBV, TRBD and TRBJ reference segments. Only V-J combinations with frequency above 0.0001, covering about 99% of repertoires, were analysed. The TCS score was defined as the ratio of F50 (clonal expansion) to E x V (chaos), calculated using BLOSUM62-based TCRdist between CDR3 peptides within each V-J. Welch's t-statistics and random forest reduced around 520 V-J features to 13, which were used in a naive Bayes classifier (R e1071). No statistical method was used to set the sample size in advance, and investigators knew the group allocation. According to the paper, TCR Vbeta CDR3 sequencing was carried out on about 140 peripheral blood samples, which came from fewer than 50 ophthalmopathy, about 75 hyperthyroidism and approximately 17 progressor patients.

The V gene is TRBV18 and the J gene is TRBJ1-1, with the D segment identity uncertain. This specimen consisted of peripheral blood mononuclear cells (PBMCs), obtained at new diagnosis, from a patient treated with antithyroid drugs. The sequence was collected from a young woman with Graves disease. Donor details come from another sample of the same person, matched by shared clones. The DNA reads TGTGCCAGCTCACCTAACACGGGTGGTATGAACACTGAAGCTTTCTTT. It codes for CASSPNTGGMNTEAFF.